This T cell receptor (beta chain) was recorded in a study of vaccination and CD4 T cells after COVID-19. Treatment indicated: roughly nine-day PBMC culture with coronavirus spike peptide pools or control peptides (ViraFEST assay). About this clonotype: As yet, its antigen is unknown.

Sequencing of the DNA from cultured CD4+ T cells was carried out with the Oncomine TCR Beta short-read assay. TCRdb fed the PCR reads into MiXCR, producing one record per CDR3 protein. The sample records about 18,000 distinct CDR3 sequences, 58% being singletons. The V gene's germline CDR1 is KGHDR and CDR2 SFDVKD. Trimming removed 5 bases from V and 6 bases from J, with 19 bases in between. This CDR3 has 16 amino acids. Sequencing used CD4+ T cells from blood, cultured in vitro, obtained before SARS-CoV-2 vaccination. The chain joins TRBV24-1 to TRBJ2-1; possibly TRBD1 for D (5 bases). This receptor was obtained from a human donor who had recovered from COVID-19. The CDR3 DNA reads as TGTGCCACCAGTGCCTCGGAAAGGGGATGGACCAATGAGCAGTTCTTC. Its translation is CATSASERGWTNEQFF.